This paragraph reports one TCR beta chain. This sample was taken from a study of blood T cell repertoires in COVID-19. It was during active infection that Seattle patients were enrolled and then longitudinally followed. Deletions cut 4 bases from V and 1 base from J, with 16 bases between. The CDR3 loop spans 16 amino acids. CDR1 and CDR2 (germline): MNHEY, SMNVEV (reference sequence). How the authors handled the data: Amplification of reference gene primers was used by the study to estimate nucleated cell counts. The table came from immunoSEQ multiplex PCR; TCRdb's copy has only in-frame clones and leaves some out. V, J and clone size reflect that table, while D and trimming were determined from the DNA. The top ten hold 10% to 11% of the sample, which has around 200,000 clones, about 86% seen once.

This receptor was identified in a woman aged 60-75 years with COVID-19, enrolled during active disease. The sequencing input was peripheral blood. The chain links TRBV27 to TRBJ1-1; tentatively, D is TRBD1 (5 bases). The CDR3 coding sequence is TGTGCCAGCAGTTCTTTGAAGCTACAGGAGAACACTGAAGCTTTCTTT. As protein: CASSSLKLQENTEAFF.